These T cell receptor beta chains were read from a single sample in a study of T cells expressing NK-cell markers. From its re-call of the 5' RACE reads, TCRdb lists each CDR3 protein once, without DNA. This sample's table reports roughly 160,000 distinct CDR3 sequences. The sample was blood T cells: a sorted CD56 or NKG2C T cell subset, CD4+ or CD8+ T cells, or bulk PBMC T cells (not recorded which). Every receptor here comes from a man between 18 and 69 years old in good health. Both conserved end residues are part of each CDR3.

J | V | CDR3
TRBJ2-1 | TRBV28 | CASSFVGGGAYNEQFF
TRBJ1-6 | TRBV4-2 | CASSEPGQGYSPLHF
TRBJ2-3 | TRBV11-3 | CASSLDPASGFRTDTQYF
TRBJ2-2 | TRBV9 | CASSVGSGGYTGELFF
TRBJ2-2 | TRBV15 | CATSNGGYNGGELFF
TRBJ2-2 | TRBV7-2 | CASSVWGGMDTGELFF
TRBJ2-3 | TRBV19 | CASSGRGGTTDTQYF
TRBJ1-3 | TRBV29-1 | CSVGGGNSGNTIYF
TRBJ2-5 | TRBV5-6 | CASSPSSGSGETQYF
TRBJ2-3 | TRBV13 | CASSLGRDTAADTQYF
TRBJ2-5 | TRBV20-1 | CSARAGLRMGDQETQYF
TRBJ2-7 | TRBV12-3/TRBV12-4 | CASSLSVMGEQYF
TRBJ2-1 | TRBV7-2 | CASSLHRNEQFF
TRBJ2-7 | TRBV13 | CASRKTLPTYEQYF
TRBJ2-7 | TRBV7-8 | CASSLGGILYEQYF
TRBJ2-3 | TRBV11-2 | CASSSPVGLAGPSTDTQYF
TRBJ1-4 | TRBV28 | CASSFERGASNEKLFFF
TRBJ2-3 | TRBV7-3 | CASSFIGGEGDTQYF
TRBJ2-2 | TRBV7-9 | CASSLTSGGMNTGELFF
TRBJ2-7 | TRBV6-1 | CASSELAGGPYEQYF
TRBJ2-1 | TRBV27 | CASSLFLTPYNEQFF
TRBJ1-1 | TRBV2 | CASSAPWTGGATEAFF
TRBJ2-7 | TRBV27 | CASSQLWRGVVYEQYF
TRBJ2-1 | TRBV2 | CASSERGGGGVYNEQFF
TRBJ2-7 | TRBV7-9 | CASSLALLGQAHEQYF
TRBJ2-7 | TRBV9 | CASSPEGGGGSWEQYF